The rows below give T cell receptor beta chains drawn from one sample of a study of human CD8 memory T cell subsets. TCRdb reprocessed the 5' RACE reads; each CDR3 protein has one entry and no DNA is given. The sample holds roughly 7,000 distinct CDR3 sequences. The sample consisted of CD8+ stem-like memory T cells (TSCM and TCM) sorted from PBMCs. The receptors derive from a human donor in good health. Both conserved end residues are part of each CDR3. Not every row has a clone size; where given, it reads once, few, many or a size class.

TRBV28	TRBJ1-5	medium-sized	CASNPDSNQPQHF
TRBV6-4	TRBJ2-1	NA	CASSDSTSGNNEQFF
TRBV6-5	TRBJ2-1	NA	CATSAGGPKVNEQFF
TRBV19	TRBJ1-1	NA	CASSISGGWDEAFF
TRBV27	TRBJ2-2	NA	CASRGYLDTGELFF
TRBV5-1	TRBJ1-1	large	CASSLDRQGYTEAFF
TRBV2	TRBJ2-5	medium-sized	CASSEAGRGRAFETQYF
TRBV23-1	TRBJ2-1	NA	CASPRGDGTSGPYNEQFF
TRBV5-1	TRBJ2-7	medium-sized	CASNAADYEQYF
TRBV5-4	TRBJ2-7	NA	CASSFRGDPYEQYF
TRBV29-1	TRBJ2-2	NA	CSVMMENTGELFF
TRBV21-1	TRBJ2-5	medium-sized	CASSKARHQRKQETQYF
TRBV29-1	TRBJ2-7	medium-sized	CSVRDSSSYEQYF
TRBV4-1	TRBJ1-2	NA	CASSPTGALAGYTF